Below are 9 T cell receptor beta chains sequenced from a single sample in a study of shared clonotypes between healthy human individuals. Data came from immunoSEQ multiplex PCR; TCRdb stores just in-frame clones and leaves some out. The data show under 600,000 clones, approximately 94% seen once. The sequenced material came from naive CD4+ T cells sorted from blood. As to subset: CD45RA+ positively selected. The source of these receptors is a woman younger than 45 in good health.

The gene calls are TRBV4-1 and TRBJ2-1; 15 bases align to TRBD2. CDR1 and CDR2 (germline): MGHRA, YSYEKL. The CDR3 is 19 residues long. Trimming took 2 bases from V and 0 from J; bases not matched to a gene: 5. This CDR3 is CASSQLGTSGRPSYNEQFF. As DNA, the CDR3 is TGCGCCAGCAGCCAACTCGGGACTAGCGGGAGGCCCTCCTACAATGAGCAGTTCTTC.

The chain is built from TRBV20-1 and TRBJ2-7; D is ambiguous. The CDR3 is 10 amino acids. CDR1 is DFQATT, CDR2 SNEGSKA, per germline (reference sequence). V lost 5 bases, J lost 3 bases, and 5 bases lay in between. CDR3 sequence: CSAVDYEQYF. Written as DNA, the CDR3 is TGCAGTGCTGTGGACTACGAGCAGTACTTC.

The V and J genes are TRBV25-1 and TRBJ2-7; D call uncertain. V lost 4 bases and J 3 bases, leaving 4 bases between the germline ends. Germline V gives CDR1 MGHDK, CDR2 SYGVNS. The CDR3 has 11 residues. The CDR3 nucleotides read TGTGCCAGCAGTGTCCACTACGAGCAGTACTTC. It encodes CASSVHYEQYF.

The V gene is TRBV7-9, the J gene TRBJ2-1, with TRBD2 matching over 13 bases. The CDR3 consists of 17 residues. The V segment lost 8 bases and the J segment 2 bases; nucleotides outside the gene matches: 9. From germline, CDR1 is SEHNR and CDR2 FQNEAQ (reference sequence). CDR3 region: CASGTTSGRATYNEQFF. The CDR3 DNA is TGTGCCAGCGGAACAACTAGCGGGAGGGCCACCTACAATGAGCAGTTCTTC.

The chain uses TRBV28 and TRBJ1-4; unclear D gene. Germline lookup yields CDR1 MDHEN and CDR2 SYDVKM. With 2 bases removed from V and 8 bases from J, the gap between germline ends came to 15 bases. The CDR3 is made up of 15 amino acids. CDR3 region: CASSLTGPLNEKLFF. The CDR3 DNA sequence: TGTGCCAGCAGTTTAACTGGCCCACTAAACGAAAAACTGTTTTTT.

The chain links TRBV28 to TRBJ2-7; TRBD1 matches 9 bases. The germline V gene encodes CDR1 MDHEN and CDR2 SYDVKM. The CDR3 covers 15 residues. The trim removed 4 bases at V and 6 bases at J, leaving 10 bases unmatched. The CDR3 DNA is TGTGCCAGCAGTTCGGGACAGGGTCGTGTGGCCGAGCAGTACTTC. Translated: CASSSGQGRVAEQYF.

This chain links TRBV7-2 with TRBJ2-2; D is perhaps TRBD1 or TRBD2 (7 bases each). V gave up 5 bases and J gave up 6 bases, with 22 bases separating them. This CDR3 spans 17 amino acids. From germline, CDR1 is SGHTA and CDR2 FQGNSA. The CDR3 sequence is CASSRVGGGTPAGELFF. Written as DNA, the CDR3 is TGTGCCAGCAGCCGGGTGGGAGGGGGCACCCCTGCCGGGGAGCTGTTTTTT.

The genes are TRBV5-1 and TRBJ2-1; the match to TRBD2 covers 10 bases. CDR1 SGHRS and CDR2 YFSETQ come from the germline V gene. The CDR3 spans 15 residues. V shed 0 bases, J shed 4 bases, and the junction held 1 base outside the gene matches. CDR3 coding DNA: TGCGCCAGCAGCTTGGATAGCGGGAGGTACAATGAGCAGTTCTTC. This translates into CASSLDSGRYNEQFF.

This clone was seen just once. The chain has TRBV5-4 and TRBJ2-1, with D possibly TRBD2 on 6 matching bases. Germline V CDR1 and CDR2: SGHNT, YYREEE (reference sequence). The CDR3 runs to 16 residues. Trimming pared 2 bases from V and 5 bases from J, leaving 17 bases between. The CDR3 bases are TGTGCCAGCAGCTTCCCGGGGTTCGGGGGAGACAATGAGCAGTTCTTC. It is translated as CASSFPGFGGDNEQFF.